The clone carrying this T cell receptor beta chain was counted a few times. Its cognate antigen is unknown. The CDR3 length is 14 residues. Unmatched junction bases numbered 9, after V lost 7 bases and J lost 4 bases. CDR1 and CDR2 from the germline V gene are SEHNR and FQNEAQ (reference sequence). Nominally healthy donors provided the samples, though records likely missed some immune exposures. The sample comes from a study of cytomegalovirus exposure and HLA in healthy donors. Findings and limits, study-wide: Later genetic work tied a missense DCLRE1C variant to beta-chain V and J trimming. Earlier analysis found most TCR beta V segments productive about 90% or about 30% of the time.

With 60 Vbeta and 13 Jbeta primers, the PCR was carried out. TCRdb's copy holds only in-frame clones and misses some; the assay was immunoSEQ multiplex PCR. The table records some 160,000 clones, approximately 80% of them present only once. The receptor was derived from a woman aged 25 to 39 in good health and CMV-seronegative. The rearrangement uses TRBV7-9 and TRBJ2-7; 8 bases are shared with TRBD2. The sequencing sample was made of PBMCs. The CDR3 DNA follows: TGTGCCAGCAACCCCGGGGGGGTTTGGTACGAGCAGTACTTC. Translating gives CASNPGGVWYEQYF. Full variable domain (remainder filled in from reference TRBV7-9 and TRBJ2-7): DTGVSQNPRHKITKRGQNVTFRCDPISEHNRLYWYRQTLGQGPEFLTYFQNEAQLEKSRLLSDRFSAERPKGSFSTLEIQRTEQGDSAMYLCASNPGGVWYEQYFGPGTRLTVT.